One TCR beta chain is described in this entry. The protocol was immunoSEQ multiplex PCR, while the TCRdb copy is restricted to in-frame clones and leaves out a portion. The sample includes about 27,000 clones, approximately 80% of them seen just once. The data were obtained in a study of OX40 agonist ivuxolimab in advanced cancers. For the study at large: Enrolled patients in dose escalation had cancers that were hepatocellular carcinoma, melanoma, renal cell or head and neck cancer.

Per germline, CDR1 SGDLS and CDR2 YYNGEE. This CDR3 comprises 16 residues. Trimming at V came to 3 bases and at J to 2 bases, leaving 5 bases not matched to a gene. The J gene is TRBJ2-2, the V gene TRBV9; 9 nucleotides line up with TRBD1. Sequenced here: CD4+ or CD8+ T cells sorted from blood, sampled in a trial of the OX40 agonist ivuxolimab. This TCR was recovered from an adult with an advanced solid tumor such as melanoma, head and neck, liver or kidney cancer. CDR3 in amino acids: CASSARTGANTGELFF. The CDR3 bases are TGTGCCAGCAGCGCGAGGACAGGGGCTAACACCGGGGAGCTGTTTTTT.